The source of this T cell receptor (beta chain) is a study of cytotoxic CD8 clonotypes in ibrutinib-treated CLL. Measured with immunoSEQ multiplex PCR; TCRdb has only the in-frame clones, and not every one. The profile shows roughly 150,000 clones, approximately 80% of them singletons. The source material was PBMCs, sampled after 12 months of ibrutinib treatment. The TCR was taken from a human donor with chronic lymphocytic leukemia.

The CDR3 DNA follows: TGCGCCAGCAGCCAACTTAGTTCAAGAACCTACGAGCAGTACTTC. It codes for CASSQLSSRTYEQYF. The chain is built from TRBV4-1 and TRBJ2-7; D unresolved. Trimming took off 2 bases at V and 2 bases at J, with 13 bases between the two ends. CDR1 MGHRA and CDR2 YSYEKL come from the germline V gene. This CDR3 is built from 15 residues.